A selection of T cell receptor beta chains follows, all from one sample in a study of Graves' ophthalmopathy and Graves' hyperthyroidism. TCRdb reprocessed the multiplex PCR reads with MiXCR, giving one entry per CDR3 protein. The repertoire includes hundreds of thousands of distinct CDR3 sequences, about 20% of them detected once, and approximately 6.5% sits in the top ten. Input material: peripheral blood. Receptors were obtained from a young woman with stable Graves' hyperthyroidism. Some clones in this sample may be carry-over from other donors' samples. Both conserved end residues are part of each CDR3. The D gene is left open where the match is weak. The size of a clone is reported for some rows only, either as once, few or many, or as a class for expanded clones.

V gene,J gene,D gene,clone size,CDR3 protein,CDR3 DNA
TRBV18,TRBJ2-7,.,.,CASSPGPQGTYEQYF,TGTGCCAGCTCACCCGGCCCCCAGGGAACTTACGAGCAGTACTTC
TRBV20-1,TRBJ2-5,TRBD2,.,CSAPRAGLAGGRETQYF,TGCAGTGCTCCCCGGGCTGGACTAGCGGGAGGACGTGAGACCCAGTACTTC
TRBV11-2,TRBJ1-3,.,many,CASSLEASGNTIYF,TGTGCCAGCAGCTTAGAAGCCTCTGGAAACACCATATATTTT
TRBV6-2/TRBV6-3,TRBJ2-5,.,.,CASSLQGTETQYF,TGTGCCAGCAGCCTACAGGGAACGGAGACCCAGTACTTC
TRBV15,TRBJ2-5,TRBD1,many,CATSREGQGVETQYF,TGTGCCACCAGCAGAGAGGGACAGGGCGTGGAGACCCAGTACTTC
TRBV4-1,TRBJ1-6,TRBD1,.,CASSQDRGRNSPLHF,TGCGCCAGCAGCCAGGACAGGGGAAGAAATTCACCCCTCCACTTT
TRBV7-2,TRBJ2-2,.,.,CASSLALVSGELFF,TGTGCCAGCAGCTTAGCTCTAGTTTCCGGGGAGCTGTTTTTT
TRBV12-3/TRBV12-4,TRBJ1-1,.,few,CASTLGRTEAFF,TGTGCCAGCACCCTGGGGCGCACTGAAGCTTTCTTT
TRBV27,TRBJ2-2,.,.,CASSPKKGTTGELFF,TGTGCCAGCAGTCCTAAGAAGGGGACCACCGGGGAGCTGTTTTTT
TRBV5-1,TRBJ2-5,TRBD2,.,CASSLELAGQYQETQYF,TGCGCCAGCAGCTTGGAGCTAGCGGGCCAGTACCAAGAGACCCAGTACTTC
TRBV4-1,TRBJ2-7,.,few,CASSPGDGAPYEQYF,TGCGCCAGCAGCCCGGGTGATGGGGCACCCTACGAGCAGTACTTC
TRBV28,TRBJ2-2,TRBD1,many,CASRGQGARDGELFF,TGTGCCAGCAGGGGACAGGGGGCGCGGGACGGGGAGCTGTTTTTT
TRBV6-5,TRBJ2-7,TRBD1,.,CASSYTRPGTGYEQYF,TGTGCCAGCAGTTACACACGTCCCGGGACAGGGTACGAGCAGTACTTC
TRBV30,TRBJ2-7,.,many,CAWRGHPNYEQYF,TGTGCCTGGAGGGGACACCCAAACTACGAGCAGTACTTC
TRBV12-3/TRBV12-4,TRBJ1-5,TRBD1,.,CASSFGTVSNQPQHF,TGTGCCAGCAGTTTCGGGACAGTAAGCAATCAGCCTCAGCATTTT
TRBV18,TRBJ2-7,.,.,CASSPPFPGSGEQYF,TGTGCCAGCTCACCACCCTTTCCGGGTTCCGGCGAGCAGTACTTC
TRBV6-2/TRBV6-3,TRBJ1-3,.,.,CASSYGTTTGNTIYF,TGTGCCAGCAGTTACGGGACAACGACTGGAAACACCATATATTTT
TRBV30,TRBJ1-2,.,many,CAWSQGYGYTF,TGTGCCTGGAGTCAGGGGTATGGCTACACCTTC
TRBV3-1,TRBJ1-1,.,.,CASSQTTANQNTEAFF,TGTGCCAGCAGCCAAACAACAGCTAACCAGAACACTGAAGCTTTCTTT
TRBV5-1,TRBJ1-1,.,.,CASSLQTMNTEAFF,TGCGCCAGCAGCTTACAAACTATGAACACTGAAGCTTTCTTT
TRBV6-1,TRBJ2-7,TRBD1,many,CASSIGQGPTYEQYF,TGTGCCAGCAGCATAGGACAGGGGCCCACCTACGAGCAGTACTTC
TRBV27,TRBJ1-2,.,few,CASSLTAGRGYTF,TGTGCCAGCAGTTTAACGGCAGGCCGTGGCTACACCTTC
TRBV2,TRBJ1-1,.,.,CASNPQVVNTEAFF,TGTGCCAGCAATCCACAGGTAGTGAACACTGAAGCTTTCTTT
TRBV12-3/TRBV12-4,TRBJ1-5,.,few,CASSPHGSYSNQPQHF,TGTGCCAGCAGTCCACATGGGAGTTATAGCAATCAGCCCCAGCATTTT
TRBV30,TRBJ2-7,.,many,CAWSVNFRDPTASSYEQYF,TGTGCCTGGAGTGTAAATTTCAGGGACCCGACCGCCAGCTCCTACGAGCAGTACTTC
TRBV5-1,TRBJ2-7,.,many,CASRQSTDSYEQYF,TGCGCCAGCAGACAATCGACAGATAGCTACGAGCAGTACTTC